A selection of T cell receptor beta chains follows, all from one sample in a study of T cells in Graves' hyperthyroidism and ophthalmopathy. In TCRdb, the multiplex PCR reads were re-called with MiXCR into one record per CDR3 protein. The sample gives approximately 480,000 distinct CDR3 sequences, about a fifth of which show up once; about 26% is in the top ten. The sample comprised blood. These TCRs come from a man between 18 and 35 years old with Graves' hyperthyroidism. CDR3s include the opening cysteine and the closing phenylalanine or tryptophan. The order of the fields is J gene, V gene, clone size, D gene, CDR3 protein, CDR3 DNA. A D gene is named only where the DNA matches it firmly. Rows may omit the clone size; those that give it use once, few, many or a size class.

>TRBJ2-5|TRBV19|many|-
CASSIGRFGIETQYF
TGTGCCAGTAGTATAGGACGCTTCGGGATCGAGACCCAGTACTTC
>TRBJ1-1|TRBV6-5|-|-
CASSYVALEAFF
TGTGCCAGCAGTTATGTTGCCCTCGAAGCTTTCTTT
>TRBJ1-2|TRBV20-1|many|TRBD1
CSARGTGIDYGYTF
TGCAGTGCTAGAGGGACAGGGATAGACTATGGCTACACCTTC
>TRBJ2-5|TRBV6-5|many|TRBD2
CASSYGTSGGLETQYF
TGTGCCAGCAGTTACGGGACTAGCGGGGGATTGGAGACCCAGTACTTC
>TRBJ1-2|TRBV19|-|-
CASRTDYYGYTF
TGTGCCAGTCGGACAGATTACTATGGCTACACCTTC
>TRBJ1-2|TRBV6-2/TRBV6-3|many|-
CATLDVDGYTF
TGTGCCACTCTTGATGTGGATGGCTACACCTTC
>TRBJ2-7|TRBV15|many|-
CATSRDQAGAGEQYF
TGTGCCACCAGCAGAGATCAGGCGGGGGCGGGTGAGCAGTACTTC
>TRBJ1-2|TRBV6-1|-|-
CASSEAGHGYTF
TGTGCCAGCAGTGAAGCGGGTCATGGCTACACCTTC
>TRBJ1-2|TRBV6-5|-|TRBD1
CASSYGRDSFNYDYTF
TGTGCCAGCAGTTACGGTCGGGACAGTTTTAACTATGACTACACCTTC
>TRBJ2-7|TRBV20-1|-|-
CSARYGSSHEQYF
TGCAGTGCTAGGTACGGGAGTTCCCACGAGCAGTACTTC
>TRBJ1-1|TRBV30|-|-
CAWTVDSLPEAFF
TGTGCCTGGACCGTGGACAGCCTGCCCGAAGCTTTCTTT
>TRBJ2-5|TRBV7-8|few|TRBD2
CASSLGLAGGRYQETQYF
TGTGCCAGCAGCTTAGGACTAGCGGGGGGTCGGTACCAAGAGACCCAGTACTTC
>TRBJ2-7|TRBV28|many|TRBD1
CASNRQGPLEQYF
TGTGCCAGCAATCGACAGGGGCCTCTCGAGCAGTACTTC
>TRBJ1-2|TRBV28|few|TRBD1
CASSLQGAFGYGYTF
TGTGCCAGCAGTCTCCAGGGGGCTTTCGGCTATGGCTACACCTTC